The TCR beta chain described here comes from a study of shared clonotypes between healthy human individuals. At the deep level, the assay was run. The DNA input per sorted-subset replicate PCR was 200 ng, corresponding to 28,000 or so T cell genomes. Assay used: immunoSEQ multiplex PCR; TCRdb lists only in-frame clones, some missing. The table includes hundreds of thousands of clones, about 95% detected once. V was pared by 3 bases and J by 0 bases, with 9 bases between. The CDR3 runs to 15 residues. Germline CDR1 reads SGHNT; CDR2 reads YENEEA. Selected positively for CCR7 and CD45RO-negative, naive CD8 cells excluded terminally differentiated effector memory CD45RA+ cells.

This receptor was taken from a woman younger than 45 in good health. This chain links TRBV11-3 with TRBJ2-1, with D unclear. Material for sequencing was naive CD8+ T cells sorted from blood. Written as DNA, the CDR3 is TGTGCCAGCAGCTTTGGACCATACTCCTACAATGAGCAGTTCTTC. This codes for CASSFGPYSYNEQFF.